One and the same sample provided the 32 T cell receptor beta chains below, sequenced in a study of T cell repertoires in cytomegalovirus infection. Each CDR3 protein gets one entry after TCRdb re-called the reads with MiXCR. The profile shows about 600,000 distinct CDR3 sequences, more than 20% of them singletons. The specimen sequenced was CD8+ T cells from PBMCs. The receptors derive from a human donor in good health (CMV status not recorded). Some clones in this sample may be carry-over from other donors' samples.

This clonotype was counted only a few times. The chain has TRBV6-6 and TRBJ2-7; D possibly uses TRBD1 or TRBD2 (5 bases each). V lost 4 bases and J 6 bases, leaving 19 bases between the germline ends. Germline CDR1 is MNHNY and CDR2 is SVGAGI (reference sequence). The CDR3 consists of 15 residues. The CDR3 loop is CASSSGTEYPLEQYF. In nucleotides, the CDR3 is TGTGCCAGCAGTTCTGGGACGGAGTACCCACTCGAGCAGTACTTC.

This clonotype was seen many times. The J gene is TRBJ2-1, the V gene TRBV6-6, with a tentative D call TRBD1 (5 bases). The CDR3 consists of 15 residues. Germline V gene lookup returns CDR1 MNHNY and CDR2 SVGAGI (reference sequence). Trimming shortened V by 2 bases and J by 0 bases, and 8 bases separated the two germline ends. CDR3 nucleotides: TGTGCCAGCAGTTACAAGGGGCCCTCCTACAATGAGCAGTTCTTC. Translation: CASSYKGPSYNEQFF.

A few counts support this clonotype. The V call is TRBV6-2 or TRBV6-3, the J call TRBJ1-1; perhaps TRBD1 as D (5 bases). CDR1 MNHEY and CDR2 SVGEGT come from the germline V gene. The V end lost 6 bases, the J end lost 4 bases, and 15 bases lay between the germline ends. This CDR3 has 14 amino acids. In DNA, the CDR3 is TGTGCCAGCAGCCTGACAGCAAAGGTCACTGAAGCTTTCTTT. This codes for CASSLTAKVTEAFF.

This clonotype came up many times. The gene calls are TRBV28 and TRBJ2-1; 12 nucleotides agree with TRBD2. The ends lost 2 bases at V and 9 bases at J; junction bases unmatched: 5. The CDR3 is 15 amino acids. The germline V gene encodes CDR1 MDHEN and CDR2 SYDVKM. Here the CDR3 DNA reads TGTGCCAGCAGTTTACGACTAGCGGGGGAGGGTGAGCAGTTCTTC. This codes for CASSLRLAGEGEQFF.

This clonotype was counted at least ten times. This chain uses TRBV7-6 with TRBJ2-5, with 9 bases lining up with TRBD2. The CDR3 loop spans 16 amino acids. Germline CDR1 and CDR2: SGHVS and FNYEAQ. V trimming: 5 bases; J trimming: 5 bases; junction bases outside the gene matches: 12. The CDR3 bases are TGTGCCAGCAGCCCCTTGGGACTAGCTGACGAGGAGACCCAGTACTTC. Its protein is CASSPLGLADEETQYF.

This clonotype showed up many times. This chain links TRBV7-6 with TRBJ2-5; TRBD2 matches at 13 bases. The V segment lost 6 bases and the J segment 5 bases; nucleotides outside the gene matches: 9. The CDR3 has 16 amino acids. CDR1 SGHVS and CDR2 FNYEAQ come from the germline V gene. The CDR3 protein is CASSITSGGAEETQYF. CDR3 sequence (DNA): TGTGCCAGCAGTATAACTAGCGGGGGGGCGGAGGAGACCCAGTACTTC.

This clonotype is classed as medium-sized (0.01 to 0.1%). The junction and the germline gene differ at one end; a read error may be behind it. The CDR3 nucleotides read TGTGCCAGCAGCTTAGGAGAGACCCAGTACTTC. Encoded protein: CASSLGETQYF. The chain links TRBV12-3 or TRBV12-4 to TRBJ2-5; D ambiguous. This CDR3 spans 11 amino acids.

The V gene is TRBV12-3 or TRBV12-4, the J gene TRBJ2-5; TRBD2 might be the D (7 bases). The CDR3 is 13 amino acids. Between the trimmed V and J ends, which lost 6 bases and 6 bases, there was a span of 14 bases. As DNA, the CDR3 is TGTGCCAGCAGGGACAGCGGGGATAAGACCCAGTACTTC. Residues: CASRDSGDKTQYF.

This clonotype was seen at least ten times. The chain has TRBV7-8 and TRBJ1-2; D not certain. Trimming stripped 5 bases from V and 4 bases from J, with 11 bases between. Germline assignment: CDR1 SGHVS and CDR2 FQNEAQ. This CDR3 is 13 amino acids long. Here the CDR3 reads CASSHSPIYGYTF. In DNA form, the CDR3 reads TGTGCCAGCAGCCACAGTCCTATCTATGGCTACACCTTC.

This chain connects TRBV20-1 to TRBJ2-1; 9 bases fit TRBD2. Germline CDR1 is DFQATT and CDR2 is SNEGSKA (reference sequence). The CDR3 has 17 residues. With 4 bases clipped from V and 0 bases from J, the junction kept 10 bases outside the gene matches. The CDR3 loop is CSAIGFSGGHSYNEQFF. DNA for the CDR3: TGCAGTGCTATCGGCTTTAGCGGGGGCCACTCCTACAATGAGCAGTTCTTC.

The chain joins TRBV28 to TRBJ2-7, with D perhaps matching TRBD2 (6 bases). V was shortened by 10 bases and J by 2 bases, with 18 bases between the two germline ends. CDR3 length: 14 amino acids. The germline V gene has CDR1 MDHEN and CDR2 SYDVKM. The CDR3 sequence: CANRRGLPPYEQYF. The CDR3 bases are TGTGCCAACAGACGGGGACTGCCGCCCTACGAGCAGTACTTC.

This clonotype was detected only a few times. The chain couples TRBV6-5 to TRBJ2-1, with D possibly being TRBD2 (5 bases). V was shortened by 1 base and J by 2 bases, with 12 bases between the two germline ends. This CDR3 is built from 16 residues. The germline V gene encodes CDR1 MNHEY and CDR2 SVGAGI. The CDR3 protein is CASSYFGGLTYNEQFF. For the CDR3, the DNA is TGTGCCAGCAGTTACTTTGGCGGGCTGACCTACAATGAGCAGTTCTTC.

This clonotype was detected ten times or more. This chain uses TRBV7-3 with TRBJ2-1; 8 bases are a match to TRBD1. There are 15 residues in the CDR3. Per germline, CDR1 SGHTA and CDR2 FQGTGA. The junction had 7 bases not matched to a gene; V was cut back by 5 bases and J by 4 bases. CDR3 sequence (DNA): TGTGCCAGCAGCCTCGCGACAGGGGTTTACAATGAGCAGTTCTTC. Its protein is CASSLATGVYNEQFF.

V and J are TRBV7-6 and TRBJ2-7; possibly TRBD2 for D (6 bases). The CDR3 is 15 residues long. V shed 1 base and J shed 7 bases, with 17 bases lying between them. CDR1 and CDR2 from the germline V gene are SGHVS and FNYEAQ. The CDR3 region is CASSLDAGPVGEQYF. As DNA, the CDR3 is TGTGCCAGCAGCTTAGATGCGGGGCCGGTGGGGGAGCAGTACTTC.

In its sample, this clonotype was seen many times. The chain has TRBV23-1 and TRBJ2-7; D call uncertain. TRBV23-1 qualifies as an ORF whose function is uncertain. V shed 8 bases and J shed 5 bases, with 10 bases lying between them. The CDR3 runs to 11 residues. The CDR3 coding sequence is TGCGCCAGCTCCCTACGTGACGAGCAGTACGTC. It codes for CASSLRDEQYV.

This clonotype occurred many times. V gene TRBV7-3 combines with J gene TRBJ2-3, with D tentatively TRBD1 (6 bases). CDR1 is SGHTA, CDR2 FQGTGA, per germline. V shed 3 bases and J shed 4 bases, with 11 bases lying between them. The CDR3 is 14 amino acids. In DNA form, the CDR3 reads TGTGCCAGCAGCTTCAGGGGCATGGCAGATACGCAGTATTTT. Protein sequence: CASSFRGMADTQYF.

The chain combines TRBV7-3 with TRBJ2-5; 8 bases agree with TRBD1. Germline-derived CDR1 and CDR2 are SGHTA and FQGTGA. This CDR3 contains 14 residues. After removal of 4 bases from V and 5 bases from J, the junction contained 6 bases not matched to a gene. CDR3 coding DNA: TGTGCCAGCAGCTCCGCAGGGGGCGCGGAGACCCAGTACTTC. Residues: CASSSAGGAETQYF.

This clonotype was counted a few times. The chain has TRBV5-5 and TRBJ1-1, with D hard to call. This CDR3 has 13 amino acids. Germline V CDR1 and CDR2: SGHKS, YYEKEE (reference sequence). Deletions cut 0 bases from V and 6 bases from J, with 9 bases between. CDR3 residues: CASSLGANAEAFF. The CDR3 DNA sequence: TGTGCCAGCAGCTTGGGGGCGAATGCTGAAGCTTTCTTT.

This clonotype was seen a few times. The chain couples TRBV24-1 to TRBJ2-1; D gene unclear. The CDR3 is made up of 14 amino acids. V lost 5 bases to trimming and J lost 4 bases, with 11 bases between them. The germline CDR1 and CDR2 sequences are KGHDR and SFDVKD. The CDR3: CATSAAPKYNEQFF. CDR3 DNA: TGTGCCACCAGTGCGGCTCCGAAATACAATGAGCAGTTCTTC.

The CDR3 coding sequence is TGTGCCAGCAGTTTCGGGCCATACATGGAGTCCTACAATGAGCAGTTCTTC. Its translation: CASSFGPYMESYNEQFF. V gene TRBV6-5 combines with J gene TRBJ2-1; D ambiguous. The CDR3 length is 17 residues. Trimming removed 4 bases from V and 1 base from J, with 17 bases in between. Germline V lookup: CDR1 MNHEY, CDR2 SVGAGI.

The chain's CDR3 is CSAYRGNEQFF. The CDR3 region has the DNA TGCAGTGCCTACAGGGGCAATGAGCAGTTCTTC. The chain has TRBV20-1 and TRBJ2-1; 7 nucleotides line up with TRBD1. The CDR3 totals 11 residues. The germline V gene has CDR1 DFQATT and CDR2 SNEGSKA (reference sequence). V lost 6 bases to trimming and J lost 6 bases; unmatched junction nucleotides: 2.

This clonotype has only a few counts. The rearrangement uses TRBV4-1 and TRBJ2-3; no clear D gene. This CDR3 is built from 16 residues. V lost 1 base and J 1 base, leaving 12 bases between the germline ends. CDR1 MGHRA and CDR2 YSYEKL come from the germline V gene. CDR3 sequence reads: CASSQGAGVRTDTQYF. The DNA of the CDR3 is TGCGCCAGCAGCCAAGGGGCCGGAGTTCGCACAGATACGCAGTATTTT.

This clonotype was counted only a few times. The chain carries TRBV7-9 and TRBJ2-1; D ambiguous. The CDR3 is 12 amino acids. V shed 4 bases and J shed 8 bases, with 9 bases lying between them. Germline values: CDR1 SEHNR, CDR2 FQNEAQ (reference sequence). The CDR3 DNA is TGTGCCAGCAGCTATGTCGAGGATGAGCAGTTCTTC. It specifies CASSYVEDEQFF.

The rearrangement links TRBV28 to TRBJ2-3, with a tentative D call TRBD2 (5 bases). The V gene's germline CDR1 is MDHEN and CDR2 SYDVKM. V gave up 6 bases and J gave up 5 bases, with 15 bases separating them. This CDR3 comprises 14 residues. CDR3 nucleotide sequence: TGTGCCAGCAGCCAAGGTCGAGGGAAAGATACGCAGTATTTT. Translating it yields CASSQGRGKDTQYF.

The chain is built from TRBV27 and TRBJ1-1; D not certain. V was cut by 5 bases and J by 1 base, with 8 bases left in between. The CDR3 contains 13 residues. Germline V lookup: CDR1 MNHEY, CDR2 SMNVEV (reference sequence). The CDR3 spells CASSLISNTEAFF. CDR3 sequence (DNA): TGTGCCAGCAGTCTAATATCGAACACTGAAGCTTTCTTT.

The gene calls are TRBV29-1 and TRBJ2-1, with D perhaps assigned TRBD1 or TRBD2 (5 bases each). The length of the CDR3 is 15 residues. Germline CDR1 and CDR2: SQVTM and ANQGSEA. Trimming cost V 4 bases and J 0 bases, with 13 bases left between them. The CDR3 loop reads CSVGKGTSSYNEQFF. The CDR3 coding sequence is TGCAGCGTTGGAAAGGGGACGAGCTCCTACAATGAGCAGTTCTTC.

The V gene is TRBV6-2 or TRBV6-3, the J gene TRBJ2-5, with D possibly being TRBD1 or TRBD2 (5 bases each). Germline loops: CDR1 MNHEY, CDR2 SVGEGT. CDR3 length: 15 amino acids. V lost 1 base to trimming and J lost 5 bases, with 14 bases between them. CDR3 protein: CASSYWGRLAETQYF. In DNA, the CDR3 is TGTGCCAGCAGTTACTGGGGCAGGTTAGCGGAGACCCAGTACTTC.

This clonotype turned up a few times. The rearrangement joins TRBV7-8 to TRBJ2-1; 8 bases are a match to TRBD2. Germline lookup yields CDR1 SGHVS and CDR2 FQNEAQ. The CDR3 sequence is 18 residues long. V shed 1 base, J shed 6 bases, and the junction held 14 bases outside the gene matches. As DNA, the CDR3 is TGTGCCAGCAGCTTAGTCGAGCGGGGGTCCCCGGTAAGCAATGAGCAGTTCTTC. Protein product: CASSLVERGSPVSNEQFF.

This clonotype was detected ten times or more. The CDR3 region is CASSYGLSYEQYV. The DNA of the CDR3 is TGTGCCAGCAGTTACGGGTTATCCTACGAGCAGTACGTC. The rearrangement uses TRBV6-5 and TRBJ2-7; no reliable D call. This CDR3 is 13 amino acids long. Germline lookup yields CDR1 MNHEY and CDR2 SVGAGI. The V gene lost 2 bases and the J gene lost 1 base, with 6 bases spanning the gap.

The table lists this clonotype with many counts. This chain links TRBV7-6 with TRBJ2-2, with D perhaps TRBD2 (5 bases). This CDR3 has 14 amino acids. CDR1 SGHVS and CDR2 FNYEAQ come from the germline V gene. V was trimmed by 7 bases and J by 5 bases, leaving 14 bases between them. The CDR3 sequence is CASTEGVETGELFF. CDR3 in DNA: TGTGCCAGCACCGAGGGTGTCGAAACCGGGGAGCTGTTTTTT.

This clonotype was found many times. The J gene is TRBJ1-1, the V gene TRBV6-5; 8 bases line up with TRBD1. Looked up from germline, CDR1 is MNHEY and CDR2 is SVGAGI. This CDR3 is 15 amino acids long. After removal of 5 bases from V and 3 bases from J, the junction contained 8 bases not matched to a gene. The CDR3 sequence is CASSPGQGGDTEAFF. CDR3 nucleotides: TGTGCCAGCAGTCCCGGACAGGGCGGCGACACTGAAGCTTTCTTT.

The chain couples TRBV14 to TRBJ2-1; D unclear. Germline lookup yields CDR1 SGHDN and CDR2 FVKESK. This CDR3 has 15 residues. V dropped 6 bases and J dropped 3 bases, with 15 bases sitting between them. CDR3 nucleotides: TGTGCCAGCAGTTCAGGTGGATGGGTCTACAATGAGCAGTTCTTC. It codes for CASSSGGWVYNEQFF.